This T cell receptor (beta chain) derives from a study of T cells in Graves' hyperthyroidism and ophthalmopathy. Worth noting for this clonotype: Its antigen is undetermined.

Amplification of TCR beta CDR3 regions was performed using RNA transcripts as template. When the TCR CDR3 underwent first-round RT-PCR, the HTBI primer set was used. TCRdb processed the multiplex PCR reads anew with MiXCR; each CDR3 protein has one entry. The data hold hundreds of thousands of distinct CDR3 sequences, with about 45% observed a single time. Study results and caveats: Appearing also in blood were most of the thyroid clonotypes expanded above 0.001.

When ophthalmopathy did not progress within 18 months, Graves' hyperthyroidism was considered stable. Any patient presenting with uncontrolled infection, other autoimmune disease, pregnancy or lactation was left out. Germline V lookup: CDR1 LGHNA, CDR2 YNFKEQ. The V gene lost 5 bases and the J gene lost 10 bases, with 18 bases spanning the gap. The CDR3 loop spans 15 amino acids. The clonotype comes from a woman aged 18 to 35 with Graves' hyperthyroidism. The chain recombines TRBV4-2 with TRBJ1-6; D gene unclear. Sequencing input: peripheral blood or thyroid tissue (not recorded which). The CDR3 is CASSKGRSGESPLHF. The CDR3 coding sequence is TGTGCCAGCAGCAAAGGACGGTCGGGCGAATCACCCCTCCACTTT.